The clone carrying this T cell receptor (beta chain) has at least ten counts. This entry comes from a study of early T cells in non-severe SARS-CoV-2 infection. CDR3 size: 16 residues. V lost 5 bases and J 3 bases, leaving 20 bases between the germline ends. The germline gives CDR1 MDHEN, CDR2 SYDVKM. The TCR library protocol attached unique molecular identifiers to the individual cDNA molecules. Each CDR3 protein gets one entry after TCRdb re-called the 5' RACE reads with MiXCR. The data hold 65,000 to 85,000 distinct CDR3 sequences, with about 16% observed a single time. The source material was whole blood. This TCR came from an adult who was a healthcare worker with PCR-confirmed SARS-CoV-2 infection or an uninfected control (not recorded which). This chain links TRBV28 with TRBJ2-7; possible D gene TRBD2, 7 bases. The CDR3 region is CASSGGGGPFFYEQYF. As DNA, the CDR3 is TGTGCCAGCAGTGGAGGGGGGGGACCATTTTTCTACGAGCAGTACTTC.